One sample yielded the 32 T cell receptor beta chains listed below, sequenced in a study of memory CD4+ T cells and cytomegalovirus serostatus. The sort gate was single viable CD3+CD4+CD8-CD45RO+ cells for memory CD4+ T cells. Some clones are missing from TCRdb's copy, which holds only in-frame ones; the method was immunoSEQ multiplex PCR. The data hold tens of thousands of clones, with around 80% observed a single time. Sequencing was carried out using memory CD4+ T cells from blood. Receptor source: an adult in good health and CMV-seronegative.

V usage is TRBV7-9 and J usage is TRBJ2-3; 12 bases fit TRBD2. The CDR3 runs to 16 residues. The V segment lost 7 bases and the J segment 2 bases; nucleotides outside the gene matches: 7. Germline loops: CDR1 SEHNR, CDR2 FQNEAQ (reference sequence). In DNA, the CDR3 is TGTGCCAGCACCTCCGGGACTAGCGGGCCCACAGATACGCAGTATTTT. Amino acids: CASTSGTSGPTDTQYF.

This clone was seen a few times. This chain joins TRBV6-1 and TRBJ2-7; 11 nucleotides align to TRBD2. The CDR3 is made up of 16 amino acids. Per the germline V gene, CDR1 is MNHNS and CDR2 is SASEGT. V lost 2 bases, J lost 1 base, and 4 bases stayed unmatched. CDR3 protein: CASSERRLAGSYEQYF. DNA of the CDR3: TGTGCCAGCAGTGAAAGGAGACTAGCGGGATCCTACGAGCAGTACTTC.

The chain couples TRBV5-4 to TRBJ2-6; TRBD1 aligns across 7 bases. The trim removed 2 bases at V and 4 bases at J, leaving 6 bases unmatched. In germline, CDR1 is SGHNT, CDR2 YYREEE (reference sequence). The CDR3 sequence is 16 residues long. The CDR3 is CASSFAQGTGANVLTF. CDR3 nucleotides: TGTGCCAGCAGCTTTGCACAGGGGACCGGGGCCAACGTCCTGACTTTC.

The J gene is TRBJ1-4, the V gene TRBV6-1; D might be TRBD1 (6 bases). V was pared by 5 bases and J by 13 bases, with 17 bases between. Germline CDR1 reads MNHNS; CDR2 reads SASEGT. The CDR3 has 13 amino acids. The CDR3 DNA is TGTGCCAGCAGTTTAAACAGGGATGCACGACTGTTTTTT. This encodes CASSLNRDARLFF.

This clone was observed a few times. The chain uses TRBV30 and TRBJ1-4, with D uncertain. Germline V gene sequence: CDR1 GTSNPN, CDR2 SVGIG (reference sequence). The CDR3 runs to 12 residues. The ends were cut back, 4 bases at V and 5 bases at J, with 8 bases in the middle. The CDR3: CAWMLENEKLFF. Written as DNA, the CDR3 is TGTGCCTGGATGCTAGAAAATGAAAAACTGTTTTTT.

The chain uses TRBV10-3 and TRBJ1-4, with no clear D. With 0 bases removed from V and 6 bases from J, the gap between germline ends came to 17 bases. Per the germline V gene, CDR1 is ENHRY and CDR2 is SYGVKD. This CDR3 is 17 amino acids long. The CDR3 loop reads CAISESPSSTMDEKLFF. The DNA of the CDR3 is TGTGCCATCAGTGAGTCGCCCTCCTCCACCATGGATGAAAAACTGTTTTTT.

Here the CDR3 reads CASRNTGELFF. For the CDR3, the DNA is TGTGCCAGCAGGAACACCGGGGAGCTGTTTTTT. This chain uses TRBV11-3 with TRBJ2-2; D not certain. The CDR3 has 11 residues. The germline V and J ends were trimmed by 6 bases and 1 base, with 0 bases remaining between them. The germline CDR1 and CDR2 sequences are SGHNT and YENEEA.

The rearrangement uses TRBV7-9 and TRBJ2-5; D tentatively reads TRBD1 or TRBD2 (5 bases each). This CDR3 region has 17 residues. V was pared by 4 bases and J by 2 bases, with 20 bases between. From germline, CDR1 is SEHNR and CDR2 FQNEAQ (reference sequence). The CDR3 sequence is CASSSERGTVPQETQYF. CDR3 DNA sequence: TGTGCCAGCAGCTCCGAAAGAGGGACGGTGCCGCAAGAGACCCAGTACTTC. The full variable domain, completed using reference TRBV7-9 and TRBJ2-5, is DTGVSQNPRHKITKRGQNVTFRCDPISEHNRLYWYRQTLGQGPEFLTYFQNEAQLEKSRLLSDRFSAERPKGSFSTLEIQRTEQGDSAMYLCASSSERGTVPQETQYFGPGTRLLVL.

This clone was seen a single time. The gene calls are TRBV9 and TRBJ1-5; D remains ambiguous. V lost 6 bases, J lost 5 bases, and 3 bases lay in between. The CDR3 runs to 10 residues. Per the germline V gene, CDR1 is SGDLS and CDR2 is YYNGEE. The CDR3 nucleotides read TGTGCCAGCACCCATCAGCCCCAGCATTTT. It specifies CASTHQPQHF.

This clone was seen a handful of times. The chain carries TRBV2 and TRBJ2-7, with 9 bases matching TRBD1. After removal of 5 bases from V and 7 bases from J, the junction contained 9 bases not matched to a gene. Germline V lookup: CDR1 SNHLY, CDR2 FYNNEI. CDR3 size: 14 residues. This CDR3 reads CASSSGTGLEEQYF. CDR3 nucleotide sequence: TGTGCCAGCAGTTCGGGGACAGGGCTTGAAGAGCAGTACTTC. Using reference TRBV2 and TRBJ2-7 for the parts outside the CDR3, the full variable domain is EPEVTQTPSHQVTQMGQEVILRCVPISNHLYFYWYRQILGQKVEFLVSFYNNEISEKSEIFDDQFSVERPDGSNFTLKIRSTKLEDSAMYFCASSSGTGLEEQYFGPGTRLTVT.

This chain connects TRBV29-1 to TRBJ1-1; no firm D call. CDR1 SQVTM and CDR2 ANQGSEA come from the germline V gene. The CDR3 extends over 13 amino acids. Trimming removed 3 bases from V and 3 bases from J, with 11 bases in between. DNA for the CDR3: TGCAGCGTTGAGAGGGAGGCGGACACTGAAGCTTTCTTT. Protein product: CSVEREADTEAFF.

This sequence joins TRBV13 and TRBJ2-5; the match to TRBD1 covers 9 bases. Germline V CDR1 and CDR2: PRHDT, FYEKMQ (reference sequence). This CDR3 comprises 17 residues. Losses at the gene ends were 4 bases for V and 2 bases for J; bases not matched to a gene: 11. This chain's CDR3 is CASSSPGTGTNQETQYF. As DNA, the CDR3 is TGTGCCAGCAGCTCACCCGGGACAGGGACCAATCAAGAGACCCAGTACTTC.

V usage is TRBV7-2 and J usage is TRBJ1-5, with 8 bases that match TRBD1. The CDR3 totals 14 residues. J lost 4 bases, V lost 5 bases, and 4 bases had no gene match. From germline, CDR1 is SGHTA and CDR2 FQGNSA. In nucleotides, the CDR3 is TGTGCCAGCAGCGGACAGGGTGGGAATCAGCCCCAGCATTTT. This gives the protein CASSGQGGNQPQHF.

The CDR3 sequence is CASSLVGDTQYF. The DNA of the CDR3 is TGCGCCAGCAGCTTGGTGGGAGATACGCAGTATTTT. This chain connects TRBV5-1 to TRBJ2-3, with D uncertain. V was pared by 0 bases and J by 5 bases, with 4 bases between. The CDR3 totals 12 residues. CDR1 and CDR2 from the germline V gene are SGHRS and YFSETQ.

The chain joins TRBV28 to TRBJ1-4; D is unclear. CDR1 is MDHEN and CDR2 is SYDVKM in the germline V gene. Trimming cost V 2 bases and J 2 bases, with 6 bases left between them. This CDR3 is 14 amino acids long. This CDR3 is CASSLRRTNEKLFF. The CDR3 DNA sequence: TGTGCCAGCAGTTTACGTCGGACTAATGAAAAACTGTTTTTT.

This chain connects TRBV6-4 to TRBJ2-7; possible D gene TRBD2, 6 bases. The length of the CDR3 is 14 residues. Germline V gene lookup returns CDR1 MRHNA and CDR2 SNTAGT. Between the trimmed V and J ends, which lost 3 bases and 7 bases, there was a span of 16 bases. CDR3 region: CASSETSPIEEQYF. CDR3 DNA sequence: TGTGCCAGCAGTGAAACTAGCCCTATCGAGGAGCAGTACTTC.

The chain joins TRBV11-3 to TRBJ2-3, with TRBD2 matching 10 bases. The CDR3 is 17 amino acids. Germline loops: CDR1 SGHNT, CDR2 YENEEA. With 5 bases clipped from V and 1 base from J, the junction kept 9 bases outside the gene matches. The DNA of the CDR3 is TGTGCCAGCAGCAAAGACCTAGCGGGAGAGGGCACAGATACGCAGTATTTT. Amino acids: CASSKDLAGEGTDTQYF.

The table lists this clone with a few counts. The CDR3 nucleotides are TGTGCCAGCAGTGCCGGTGTACGCAATCAGCCCCAGCATTTT. This codes for CASSAGVRNQPQHF. V is TRBV2 and J is TRBJ1-5; the D is unclear. This CDR3 contains 14 residues. The V end was cut by 4 bases, the J end by 2 bases, with 9 bases between. CDR1 and CDR2 from the germline V gene are SNHLY and FYNNEI.

The CDR3 sequence is CASSPGGLRMEQFF. As DNA, the CDR3 is TGCGCCAGCAGCCCCGGGGGACTACGTATGGAGCAGTTCTTC. V and J are TRBV5-1 and TRBJ2-1; 7 bases align to TRBD2. Germline V gene lookup returns CDR1 SGHRS and CDR2 YFSETQ. The CDR3 totals 14 residues. The V and J ends lost 4 bases and 10 bases, in that order; junction bases with no gene match: 11.

The J gene is TRBJ1-4, the V gene TRBV2, with a tentative D call TRBD1 (6 bases). Germline CDR1 SNHLY, CDR2 FYNNEI. Trimming shortened V by 8 bases and J by 7 bases, and 26 bases separated the two germline ends. The CDR3 spans 17 residues. DNA for the CDR3: TGTGCCAGCGTCGGGGGCCGGACAGCGGGGGGAAGTGAAAAACTGTTTTTT. Residues: CASVGGRTAGGSEKLFF.

Turning to this clone: Given the absence of the conserved phenylalanine or tryptophan at the CDR3 end, a read error is likely. J is TRBJ2-7 and V is TRBV7-2, with D uncertain. V was pared by 5 bases and J by 2 bases, with 10 bases between. Germline CDR1 and CDR2: SGHTA and FQGNSA. The CDR3 runs to 13 residues. CDR3: CASSPLGPYEQYS. Here the CDR3 DNA reads TGTGCCAGCAGCCCACTCGGGCCCTACGAGCAGTACTCC.

The genes are TRBV5-1 and TRBJ2-2; D may be TRBD1 (5 bases). Germline CDR1 and CDR2: SGHRS and YFSETQ. This CDR3 region has 16 residues. The germline V and J ends were trimmed by 0 bases and 0 bases, with 9 bases remaining between them. In DNA, the CDR3 is TGCGCCAGCAGCTTGGCCGGACACCCGAACACCGGGGAGCTGTTTTTT. Its protein is CASSLAGHPNTGELFF.

Only one count was recorded for this clone. The V call is TRBV11-2, the J call TRBJ2-5; 11 bases agree with TRBD2. Germline assignment: CDR1 SGHAT and CDR2 FQNNGV. Trimming cost V 4 bases and J 5 bases; bases outside gene matches: 6. The CDR3 runs 15 residues. This CDR3 reads CASSSLAGVWETQYF. CDR3 nucleotides: TGTGCCAGCAGCTCACTAGCGGGAGTTTGGGAGACCCAGTACTTC.

This chain links TRBV2 with TRBJ2-4; 8 bases match TRBD1. The trim removed 5 bases at V and 0 bases at J, leaving 12 bases unmatched. The CDR3 spans 18 residues. Germline values: CDR1 SNHLY, CDR2 FYNNEI. CDR3 coding DNA: TGTGCCAGCAGTTCCAGGGGGCAGGCCTCACAAGCCAAAAACATTCAGTACTTC. Its protein product is CASSSRGQASQAKNIQYF.

This chain links TRBV5-1 with TRBJ1-1; no clear D gene. Trimming left V 0 bases short and J 1 base short, with 7 bases between. The CDR3 spans 14 residues. Germline loops: CDR1 SGHRS, CDR2 YFSETQ. CDR3 amino acids: CASSLGPGNTEAFF. The DNA for the CDR3 is TGCGCCAGCAGCTTGGGACCGGGGAACACTGAAGCTTTCTTT.

This clone was detected only a few times. The chain uses TRBV7-2 and TRBJ1-2; TRBD1 matches 9 bases. The CDR3 loop spans 14 amino acids. Germline CDR1 reads SGHTA; CDR2 reads FQGNSA. Trimming at V came to 5 bases and at J to 7 bases, leaving 8 bases not matched to a gene. As DNA, the CDR3 is TGTGCCAGCAGCCGGGACAGGGTATATTCTGGCTACACCTTC. This sequence encodes CASSRDRVYSGYTF.

CDR3 coding DNA: TGCAGTGCGCCGACTAGACGTGAGCAGTACTTC. Protein: CSAPTRREQYF. The rearrangement uses TRBV20-1 and TRBJ2-7; TRBD2 is a possible D gene (6 bases). CDR3 length: 11 residues. Trimming took off 6 bases at V and 7 bases at J, with 13 bases between the two ends. Germline V lookup: CDR1 DFQATT, CDR2 SNEGSKA (reference sequence).

The chain links TRBV28 to TRBJ1-1; no definite D call. This CDR3 region has 12 residues. Germline assignment: CDR1 MDHEN and CDR2 SYDVKM. V lost 10 bases and J lost 1, with 10 bases in between. DNA of the CDR3: TGTGCCACCTTTGACTGGAACACTGAAGCTTTCTTT. Translated, it gives CATFDWNTEAFF.

This sequence joins TRBV7-9 and TRBJ1-2, with 7 bases lining up with TRBD1. Germline V gene lookup returns CDR1 SEHNR and CDR2 FQNEAQ (reference sequence). V was pared by 5 bases and J by 3 bases, with 6 bases of the junction left unmatched. The CDR3 spans 14 residues. The CDR3 here is CASSRQGLDYGYTF. The DNA of the CDR3 is TGTGCCAGCAGCAGACAGGGCCTTGACTATGGCTACACCTTC.

This chain uses TRBV7-6 with TRBJ2-3; TRBD2 agrees at 10 bases. Germline-derived CDR1 and CDR2 are SGHVS and FNYEAQ. This CDR3 contains 18 residues. Unmatched junction bases numbered 13, after V lost 5 bases and J lost 2 bases. The CDR3 sequence is CASSLEFLAGEITDTQYF. CDR3 nucleotide sequence: TGTGCCAGCAGCCTAGAGTTTCTAGCGGGAGAGATCACAGATACGCAGTATTTT.

This chain joins TRBV11-2 and TRBJ2-1; 7 bases agree with TRBD2. This CDR3 comprises 16 residues. CDR1 and CDR2 (germline): SGHAT, FQNNGV. V trimming: 1 base; J trimming: 5 bases; junction bases outside the gene matches: 8. CDR3 in DNA: TGTGCCAGCAGCTTAGCGGGGAGGGCCCTACACAATGAGCAGTTCTTC. It codes for CASSLAGRALHNEQFF.

The chain combines TRBV11-1 with TRBJ1-3; D gene ambiguous. CDR3 size: 14 residues. Germline CDR1 SGHAT, CDR2 FQDESV (reference sequence). Trimming took off 1 base at V and 4 bases at J, with 8 bases between the two ends. CDR3 coding DNA: TGTGCCAGCAGCTTAGAACGGCTCGGAAACACCATATATTTT. It encodes CASSLERLGNTIYF.